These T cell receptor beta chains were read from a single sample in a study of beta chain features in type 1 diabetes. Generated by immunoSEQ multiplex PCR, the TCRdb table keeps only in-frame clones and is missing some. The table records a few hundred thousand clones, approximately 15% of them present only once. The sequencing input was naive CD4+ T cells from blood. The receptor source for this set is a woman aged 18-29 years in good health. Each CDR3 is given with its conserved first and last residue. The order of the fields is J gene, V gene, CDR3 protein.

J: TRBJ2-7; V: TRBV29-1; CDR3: CSVDVQFEQYF
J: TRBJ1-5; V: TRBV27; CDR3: CATRHSRNQPQHF
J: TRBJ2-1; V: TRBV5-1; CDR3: CASSSLQGVGEQFF
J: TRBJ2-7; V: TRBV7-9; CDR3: CASSLDQGVSHEQYF
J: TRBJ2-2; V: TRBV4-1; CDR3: CASSQDFRGTGELFF
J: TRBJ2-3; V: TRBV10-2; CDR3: CANGTFTDTQYF
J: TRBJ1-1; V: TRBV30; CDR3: CAWGGGVTEAFF
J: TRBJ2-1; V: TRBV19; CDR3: CASSTTGLAGNEQFF
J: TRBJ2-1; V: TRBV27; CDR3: CASSRNPGGGRAEQFF
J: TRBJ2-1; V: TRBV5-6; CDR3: CASSLARYNEQFF
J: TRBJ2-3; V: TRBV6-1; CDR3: CASSEALQVYYTDTQYF
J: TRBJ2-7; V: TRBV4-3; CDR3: CASSQDRASGSYEQYF
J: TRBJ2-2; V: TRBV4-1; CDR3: CASSQGFLAFLNTGELFF
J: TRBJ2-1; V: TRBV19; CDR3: CASSNRDSPYNEQFF
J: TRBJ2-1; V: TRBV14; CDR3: CASSQAQGAPRVF
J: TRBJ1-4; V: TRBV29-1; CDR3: CSATDRRGNREKLFF
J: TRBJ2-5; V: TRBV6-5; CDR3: CASTTSAGIQETQYF
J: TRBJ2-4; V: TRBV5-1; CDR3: CASSIQGIGAKNIQYF
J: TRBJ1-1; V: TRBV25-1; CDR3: CASLKNTEAFF
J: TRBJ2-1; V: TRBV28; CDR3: CASYGNEQFF
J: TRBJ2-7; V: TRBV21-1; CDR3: CASSTPLGQGGREQYF
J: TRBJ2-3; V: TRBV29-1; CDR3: CSVGERTTDTQYF
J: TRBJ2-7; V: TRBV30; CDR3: CAWGSGQGVYEQYF
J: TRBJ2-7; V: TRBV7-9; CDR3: CASSSRYEQYF
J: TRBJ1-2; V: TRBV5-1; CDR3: CASSSTGINYTF
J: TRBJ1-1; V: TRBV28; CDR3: CASSLTGGEAFF
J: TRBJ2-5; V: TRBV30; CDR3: CAWSVGRSVLETQYF
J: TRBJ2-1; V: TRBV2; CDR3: CASSEANSGTRGNEQFF
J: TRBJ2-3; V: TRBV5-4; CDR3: CASTTRGGAGDTQYF
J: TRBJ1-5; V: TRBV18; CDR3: CASSPTTDNQPQHF
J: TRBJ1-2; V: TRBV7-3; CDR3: CASSEDKNYGYTF
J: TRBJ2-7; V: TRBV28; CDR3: CASSPPSIGTRSYEQYF
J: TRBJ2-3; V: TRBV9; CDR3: CASSVVTSGGTDTQYF
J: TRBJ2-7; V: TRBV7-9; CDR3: CASSLQVTHEQYF
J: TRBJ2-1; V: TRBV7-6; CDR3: CASSLSGSNNNEQFF
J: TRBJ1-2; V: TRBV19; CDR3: CASSSLGSFPYGYTF
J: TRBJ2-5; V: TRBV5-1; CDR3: CASSLLLDQETQYF
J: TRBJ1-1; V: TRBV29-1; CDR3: CSVEATPRGLEAFF
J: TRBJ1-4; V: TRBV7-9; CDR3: CASSSGQGQEKLFF
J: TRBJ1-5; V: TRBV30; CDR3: CAWDGGSGQPQHF
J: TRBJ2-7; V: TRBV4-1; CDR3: CASSSRTDSYEQYF
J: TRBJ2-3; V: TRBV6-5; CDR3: CASSQSTDTQYF
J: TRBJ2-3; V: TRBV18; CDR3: CASSPPTSGSTDTQYF
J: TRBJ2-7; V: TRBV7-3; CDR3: CASSLTRDRGSYEQYF
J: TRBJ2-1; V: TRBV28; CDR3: CASSIPRGRYIVF
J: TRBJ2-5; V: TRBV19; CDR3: CASSIGTSGSMKTQYF
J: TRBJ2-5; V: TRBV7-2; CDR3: CASSPRGTVQETQYF
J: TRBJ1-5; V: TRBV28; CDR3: CASIGTDHSNQPQHF
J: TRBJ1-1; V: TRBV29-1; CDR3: CSVGRGTEAFF
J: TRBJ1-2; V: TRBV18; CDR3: CASSPSDKAGVYGYTF
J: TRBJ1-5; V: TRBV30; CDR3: CAWSTGSLNQPQHF
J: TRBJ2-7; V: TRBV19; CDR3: CASSERISYEQYF
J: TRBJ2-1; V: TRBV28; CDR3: CASSLVVGGNEQFF
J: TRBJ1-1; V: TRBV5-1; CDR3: CASSLVAGFLNTEAFF